This T cell receptor beta chain was observed in a study of CD8 T cells in Susac syndrome. About 0.5 to 1 ug RNA was reverse transcribed with random hexamers. Amplification of TCR beta CDR3 by immunoSEQ multiplex PCR spanned 54 Vbeta and 13 Jbeta. TCRdb re-derived calls from the immunoSEQ multiplex PCR reads in MiXCR, one entry per CDR3 protein. The sample consists of 100,000 to 150,000 distinct CDR3 sequences, about 93% of them appearing once. The CDR3 consists of 17 residues. The V gene's germline CDR1 is PRHDT and CDR2 FYEKMQ (reference sequence). V shed 5 bases, J shed 4 bases, and the junction held 14 bases outside the gene matches. TEMRA cells were enriched by FACS, and CD4+ and CD8+ T cells were negatively isolated. Study findings and constraints: Peak Susac CD8+ clonal expansion was seen in TEMRA cells and active patients.

In the case of this clonotype: As yet, its antigen is unknown.

The rearrangement uses TRBV13 and TRBJ2-1; 7 bases agree with TRBD1. The sample consisted of CD8+ T cells from PBMCs. This clonotype was sampled from a human donor with Susac syndrome. As DNA, the CDR3 is TGTGCCAGCAGCGCCACACCCGAGGGGGCACTATACAATGAGCAGTTCTTC. Encoded protein: CASSATPEGALYNEQFF.